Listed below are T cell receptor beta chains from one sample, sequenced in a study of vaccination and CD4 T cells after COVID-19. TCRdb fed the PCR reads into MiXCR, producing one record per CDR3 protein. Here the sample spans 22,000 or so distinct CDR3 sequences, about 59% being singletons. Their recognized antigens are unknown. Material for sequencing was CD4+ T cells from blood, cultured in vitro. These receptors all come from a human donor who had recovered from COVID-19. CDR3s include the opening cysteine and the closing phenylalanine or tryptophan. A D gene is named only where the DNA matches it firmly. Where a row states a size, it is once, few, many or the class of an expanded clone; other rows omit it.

CATSDEGLAGNNEQFF	TGTGCCACCAGTGATGAGGGCCTAGCGGGCAACAATGAGCAGTTCTTC	TRBV24-1	TRBJ2-1	TRBD2	-
CASSSRHAGDYGYTF	TGTGCCAGTAGTTCAAGACACGCCGGGGACTATGGCTACACCTTC	TRBV19	TRBJ1-2	-	-
CATAPGGGTDTQYF	TGTGCCACAGCACCTGGGGGCGGCACAGATACGCAGTATTTT	TRBV24-1	TRBJ2-3	-	few
CASSMGRGQQFF	TGTGCCAGTAGTATGGGCAGGGGGCAACAGTTCTTC	TRBV19	TRBJ2-1	TRBD1	few
CASSYFPGGVPSGEQYF	TGTGCCAGCAGTTACTTTCCAGGGGGCGTCCCCTCGGGCGAGCAGTACTTC	TRBV6-2/TRBV6-3	TRBJ2-7	TRBD1	-
CSADAGLAGVTSTDTQYF	TGCAGTGCGGATGCGGGACTAGCGGGAGTTACTAGCACAGATACGCAGTATTTT	TRBV20-1	TRBJ2-3	TRBD2	-
CASSYPGQGSEQFF	TGTGCCAGCAGTTACCCCGGACAGGGGAGTGAGCAGTTCTTC	TRBV6-5	TRBJ2-1	TRBD1	-
CSASPGANTGELFF	TGCAGTGCTAGCCCAGGGGCGAACACCGGGGAGCTGTTTTTT	TRBV20-1	TRBJ2-2	-	-
CASSQVLNTEAFF	TGTGCCAGCTCACAGGTACTGAACACTGAAGCTTTCTTT	TRBV27	TRBJ1-1	-	medium-sized
CASRQPQAGTHGYTF	TGTGCCAGTCGCCAACCCCAGGCAGGGACCCATGGCTACACCTTC	TRBV28	TRBJ1-2	-	-
CASSLMGLGRRDEQYF	TGTGCCAGCAGCTTAATGGGGCTGGGAAGGAGAGACGAGCAGTACTTC	TRBV7-8	TRBJ2-7	-	-
CASTPRRLTSYEQYF	TGTGCCAGCACGCCCCGGCGGCTAACCTCCTACGAGCAGTACTTC	TRBV18	TRBJ2-7	-	-
CASSQDGLAGGIGNTGELSF	TGTGCCAGCAGCCAAGATGGACTAGCGGGAGGAATAGGGAACACCGGGGAGCTGTCTTTT	TRBV4-2	TRBJ2-2	TRBD2	-
CASGAAGGWLGNEQFF	TGTGCCAGCGGGGCAGCGGGAGGGTGGCTTGGTAATGAGCAGTTCTTC	TRBV6-1	TRBJ2-1	TRBD2	-
CSAISRTGGNEQFF	TGCAGTGCCATCTCTAGGACAGGGGGCAATGAGCAGTTCTTC	TRBV20-1	TRBJ2-1	TRBD1	-
CASSPDPGVKETQYF	TGTGCCAGCAGCCCGGACCCAGGGGTGAAAGAGACCCAGTACTTC	TRBV6-1	TRBJ2-5	-	few